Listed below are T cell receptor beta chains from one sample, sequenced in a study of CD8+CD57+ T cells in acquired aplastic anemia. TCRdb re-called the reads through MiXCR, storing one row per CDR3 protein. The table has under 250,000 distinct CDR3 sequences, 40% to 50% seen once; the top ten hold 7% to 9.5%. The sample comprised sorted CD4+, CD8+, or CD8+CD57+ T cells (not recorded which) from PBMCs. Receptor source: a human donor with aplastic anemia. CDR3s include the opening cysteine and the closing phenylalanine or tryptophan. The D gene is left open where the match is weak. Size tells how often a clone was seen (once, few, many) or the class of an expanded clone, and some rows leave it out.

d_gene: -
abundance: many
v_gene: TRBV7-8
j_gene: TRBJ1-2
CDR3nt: TGTGCCAGCAGCTTGGAATATAGGGCAGGTTGGGATATGAGTTATGGCTACACCTTC
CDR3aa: CASSLEYRAGWDMSYGYTF

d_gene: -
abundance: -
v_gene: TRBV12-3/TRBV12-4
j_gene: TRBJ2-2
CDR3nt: TGTGCCAGCAGTTTCCGGTACAGGGCTGAACGGCTGAACACCGGGGAGCTGTTTTTT
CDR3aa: CASSFRYRAERLNTGELFF

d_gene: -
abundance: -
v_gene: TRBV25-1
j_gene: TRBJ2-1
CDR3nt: TGTGCCAGCAGTACCTACGGGGCAGACTCCTACAATGAGCAGTTCTTC
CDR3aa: CASSTYGADSYNEQFF

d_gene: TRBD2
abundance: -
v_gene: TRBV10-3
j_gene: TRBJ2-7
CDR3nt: TGTGCCATCAGTGAGTACGGAGCGGGGAACTCCTACGAGCAGTACTTC
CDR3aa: CAISEYGAGNSYEQYF

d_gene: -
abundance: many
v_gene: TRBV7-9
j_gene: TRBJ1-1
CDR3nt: TGTGCCAGCAGCAAAGGGCTAGCGGGGGCTCGTACTGAAGCTTTCTTT
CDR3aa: CASSKGLAGARTEAFF

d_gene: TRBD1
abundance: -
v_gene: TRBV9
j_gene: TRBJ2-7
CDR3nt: TGTGCCAGCAGCAGGTTTGGGACAGGGAATGGCTACGAGCAGTACTTC
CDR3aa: CASSRFGTGNGYEQYF

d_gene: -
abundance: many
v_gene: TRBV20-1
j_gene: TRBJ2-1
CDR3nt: TGCAGTGCTACCCCGAACAGGGGGGGCGAGCAGTTCTTC
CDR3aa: CSATPNRGGEQFF

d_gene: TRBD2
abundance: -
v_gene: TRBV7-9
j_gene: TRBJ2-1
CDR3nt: TGTGCCAGCAGCCAAGAGGCTAGCGGGGTCTATGAGCAGTTCTTC
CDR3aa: CASSQEASGVYEQFF

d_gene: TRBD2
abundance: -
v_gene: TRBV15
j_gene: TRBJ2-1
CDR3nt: TGTGCCACCAGCAGAGCCCCGCGGGAGGGATACAATGAGCAGTTCTTC
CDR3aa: CATSRAPREGYNEQFF

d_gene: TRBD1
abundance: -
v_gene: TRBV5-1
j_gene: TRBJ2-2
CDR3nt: TGCGCCAGCAGGGTAGGGGGCAGCGGGGAGCTGTTTTTT
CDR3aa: CASRVGGSGELFF

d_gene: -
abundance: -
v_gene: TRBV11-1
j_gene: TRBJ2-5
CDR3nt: TGTGCCAGCAGCCCCGGGGGTGGGGAGACCCAGTACTTC
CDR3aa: CASSPGGGETQYF

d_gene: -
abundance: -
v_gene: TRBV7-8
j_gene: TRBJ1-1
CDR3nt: TGTGCCAGCAGCTTAAACCCCCCCACAGTGACCGTTCATGAAGCTTTCTTT
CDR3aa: CASSLNPPTVTVHEAFF

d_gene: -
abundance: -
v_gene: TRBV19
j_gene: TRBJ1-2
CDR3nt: TGTGCCAGCAGTACCACAGGGCACTATGGCTACACCTTC
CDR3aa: CASSTTGHYGYTF

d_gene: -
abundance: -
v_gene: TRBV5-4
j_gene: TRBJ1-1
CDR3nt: TGTGCCAGCAGCTTGGGGCCGGAGACGAACACTGAAGCTTTCTTT
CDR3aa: CASSLGPETNTEAFF

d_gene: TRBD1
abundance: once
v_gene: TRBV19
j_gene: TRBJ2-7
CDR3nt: TGTGCCAGTCAAGCTTCCGGGACAGGGGGCTACGAGCAGTACTTC
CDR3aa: CASQASGTGGYEQYF

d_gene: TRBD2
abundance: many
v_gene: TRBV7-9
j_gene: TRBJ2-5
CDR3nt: TGTGCCAGCAGCCCCTACCTAGCGGGACAAGAGACCCAGTACTTC
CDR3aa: CASSPYLAGQETQYF

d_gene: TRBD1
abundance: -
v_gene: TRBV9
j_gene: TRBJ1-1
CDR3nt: TGTGCTAGCAGCGTAGGGACAGGGTGGTCTGAAGCTTTCTTT
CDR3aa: CASSVGTGWSEAFF

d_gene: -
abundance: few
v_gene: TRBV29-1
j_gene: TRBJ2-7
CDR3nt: TGCAGCGTTGTCGTCCAGGGGGGCTACGAGCAGTACTTC
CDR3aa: CSVVVQGGYEQYF

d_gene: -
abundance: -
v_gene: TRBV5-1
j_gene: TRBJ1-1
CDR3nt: TGCGCCAGCAGCTTGGAAGTGAGCATAGATTCTAGTGAAGCTTTCTTT
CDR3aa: CASSLEVSIDSSEAFF

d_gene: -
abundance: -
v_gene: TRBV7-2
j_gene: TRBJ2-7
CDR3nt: TGTGCCAGCAGCTTAATGGGGGAAGGCGAGCAGTACTTC
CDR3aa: CASSLMGEGEQYF

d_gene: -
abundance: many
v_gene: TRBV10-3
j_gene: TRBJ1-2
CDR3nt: TGTGCCATCAGAGAGGGGATCGACAGCTATGGCTACACCTTC
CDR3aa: CAIREGIDSYGYTF

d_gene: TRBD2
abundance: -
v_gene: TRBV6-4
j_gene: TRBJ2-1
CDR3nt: TGTGCCAGCAGTCCCGGACTAGGGAGGTGGAATGAGCAGTTCTTC
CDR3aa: CASSPGLGRWNEQFF

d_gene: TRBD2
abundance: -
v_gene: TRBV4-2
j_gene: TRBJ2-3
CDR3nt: TGTGCCAGCGGCCAAGATCCGCCTAGCGGGGGAGATACAGATACGCAGTATTTT
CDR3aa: CASGQDPPSGGDTDTQYF

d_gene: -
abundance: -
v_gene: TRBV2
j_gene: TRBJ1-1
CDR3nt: TGTGCCAGCAGTGGGGATACTGAAGCTTTCTTT
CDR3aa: CASSGDTEAFF

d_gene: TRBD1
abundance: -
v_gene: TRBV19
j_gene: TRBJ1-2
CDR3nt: TGTGCCAGTAGTGACAGGGATTATGGCTACACCTTC
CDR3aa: CASSDRDYGYTF

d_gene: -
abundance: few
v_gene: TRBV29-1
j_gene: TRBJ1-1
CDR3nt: TGCAGCGTGGGACGGATGAACACTGAAGCTTTCTTT
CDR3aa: CSVGRMNTEAFF

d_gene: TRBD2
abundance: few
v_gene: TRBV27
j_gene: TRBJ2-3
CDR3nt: TGTGCCAGCAGTACAGCGGGGACCGGGGATACGCAGTATTTT
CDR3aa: CASSTAGTGDTQYF

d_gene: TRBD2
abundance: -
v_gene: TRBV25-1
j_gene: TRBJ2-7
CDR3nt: TGTGCCAGCAGTGGCCTAGCGCCGGGGGGGGAGCACTTC
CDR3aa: CASSGLAPGGEHF

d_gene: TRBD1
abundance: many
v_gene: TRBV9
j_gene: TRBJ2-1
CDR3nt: TGTGCCAGCAGCGTAGAGGGACAGGATTTCGATGAGCAGTTCTTC
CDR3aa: CASSVEGQDFDEQFF

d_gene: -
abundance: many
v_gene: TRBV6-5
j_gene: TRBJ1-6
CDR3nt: TGTGCCAGCAGTTACGGGGAGCCATATAATTCACCCCTCCACTTT
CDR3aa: CASSYGEPYNSPLHF

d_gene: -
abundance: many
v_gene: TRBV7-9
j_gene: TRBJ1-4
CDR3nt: TGTGCCAGCAGCCCAGGGGTTGCAACTAATGAAAAACTGTTTTTT
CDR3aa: CASSPGVATNEKLFF

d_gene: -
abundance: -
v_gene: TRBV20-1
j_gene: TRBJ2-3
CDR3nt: TGCAGTGCTAGAGATACGGGGGTGGATACGCAGTATTTT
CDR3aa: CSARDTGVDTQYF

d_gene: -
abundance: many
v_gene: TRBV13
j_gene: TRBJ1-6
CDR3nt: TGTGCCAGCAGCTTAGATCCGGGGTTGGGTGGTAATTCACCCCTCCACTTT
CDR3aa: CASSLDPGLGGNSPLHF

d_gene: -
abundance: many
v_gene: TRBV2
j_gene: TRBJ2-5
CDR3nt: TGTGCCAGCATCCATCCCTTCGGAGAGACCCAGTACTTC
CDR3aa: CASIHPFGETQYF

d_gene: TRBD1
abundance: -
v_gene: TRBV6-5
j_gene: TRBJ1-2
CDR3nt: TGTGCCGGCAGTGGGAGACAGGGTTATGGCTACACCTTC
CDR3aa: CAGSGRQGYGYTF

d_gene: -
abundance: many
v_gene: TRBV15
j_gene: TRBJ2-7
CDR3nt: TGTGCCACCGCGGAACAGAGGGACACCAACTACGAGCAGTACTTC
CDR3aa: CATAEQRDTNYEQYF